One and the same sample provided the 27 T cell receptor beta chains below, sequenced in a study of T cells in localized non-small cell lung cancer. TCRdb's copy holds only in-frame clones and misses some; the assay was immunoSEQ multiplex PCR. The sample lists around 1,200 clones; approximately 27% were seen once. Source: lung tumor tissue, taken before any cancer treatment. The receptors were gathered from a female donor at least 60 years old with stage III squamous cell lung carcinoma.

This clone showed up just a few times. V is TRBV18 and J is TRBJ2-3; 7 nucleotides align to TRBD2. Germline CDR1 KGHSH, CDR2 LQKENI. This CDR3 contains 14 residues. Trimming at V came to 6 bases and at J to 6 bases, leaving 9 bases not matched to a gene. As DNA, the CDR3 is TGTGCCAGCTCTCCCAGGACTAGTCAGGATACGCAGTATTTT. Residues: CASSPRTSQDTQYF.

This clone was found a few times. An uncertain or unread base leads to its residue being written X. This sequence joins TRBV11-3 and TRBJ1-5; D gene ambiguous. The CDR3 is 14 amino acids. Per germline, CDR1 SGHNT and CDR2 YENEEA. The CDR3 is CXSSLLSTGRPQHF. Here the CDR3 DNA reads TGTGYTAGCAGCTTACTCTCGACCGGGCGGCCCCAGCATTTT.

CDR3 DNA sequence: TGTGCCAGCAGTCGAGGGCGTGCTGGAAACACCATATATTTT. The encoded protein is CASSRGRAGNTIYF. The chain has TRBV28 and TRBJ1-3; D ambiguous. The CDR3 totals 14 residues. CDR1 is MDHEN, CDR2 SYDVKM, per germline. V lost 5 bases, J lost 2 bases, and 10 bases lay in between.

The sample holds a few counts of this clone. V usage is TRBV11-3 and J usage is TRBJ2-3, with 12 nucleotides matching TRBD2. V dropped 3 bases and J dropped 6; count of bases not matched to a gene: 7. CDR3 length: 16 amino acids. In germline, CDR1 is SGHNT, CDR2 YENEEA. The CDR3 region is CASSLGLAGGYDTQYF. CDR3 DNA: TGTGCCAGCAGCTTGGGTCTAGCGGGGGGGTATGATACGCAGTATTTT.

The rearrangement uses TRBV11-3 and TRBJ2-1; 15 nucleotides align to TRBD2. This CDR3 has 18 amino acids. The V gene end was trimmed by 0 bases and the J gene end by 5 bases; junction bases not matched to a gene: 5. Germline CDR1 reads SGHNT; CDR2 reads YENEEA. The CDR3 sequence is CASSLDVGTSGGNNEQFF. DNA of the CDR3: TGTGCCAGCAGCTTAGACGTCGGGACTAGCGGGGGGAACAATGAGCAGTTCTTC.

This clone is classed as medium-sized. The J gene is TRBJ1-1, the V gene TRBV11-3; D not certain. With 3 bases removed from V and 2 bases from J, the gap between germline ends came to 16 bases. Germline lookup yields CDR1 SGHNT and CDR2 YENEEA. The CDR3 has 16 amino acids. The CDR3 nucleotides are TGTGCCAGCAGCTTGATCCAGGCGAAAGTCAACACTGAAGCTTTCTTT. Amino acids: CASSLIQAKVNTEAFF.

The chain combines TRBV9 with TRBJ2-3; D perhaps matches TRBD1 (5 bases). The CDR3 runs 14 residues. V lost 5 bases to trimming and J lost 1 base, with 11 bases between them. Germline V lookup: CDR1 SGDLS, CDR2 YYNGEE. The CDR3 loop reads CASSIRRGTDTQYF. The CDR3 DNA sequence: TGTGCCAGCAGTATTCGCAGGGGCACAGATACGCAGTATTTT.

The chain carries TRBV5-1 and TRBJ2-2, with D perhaps TRBD2 (6 bases). CDR1 and CDR2 from the germline V gene are SGHRS and YFSETQ. This CDR3 contains 15 residues. Trimming stripped 3 bases from V and 0 bases from J, with 9 bases between. In nucleotides, the CDR3 is TGCGCCAGCAGCTCTGGGACTTCGAACACCGGGGAGCTGTTTTTT. It codes for CASSSGTSNTGELFF.

By share, this clone ranks as medium-sized. The chain links TRBV11-3 to TRBJ2-3, with 7 bases lining up with TRBD1. The germline V gene has CDR1 SGHNT and CDR2 YENEEA. With 4 bases clipped from V and 3 bases from J, the junction kept 7 bases outside the gene matches. CDR3 length equals 15 residues. The CDR3 nucleotides read TGTGCCAGCAGCTCGGGACAGACCCAAACAGATACGCAGTATTTT. This sequence encodes CASSSGQTQTDTQYF. The full variable domain, rest sourced from reference TRBV11-3 and TRBJ2-3, is EAGVVQSPRYKIIEKKQPVAFWCNPISGHNTLYWYLQNLGQGPELLIRYENEEAVDDSQLPKDRFSAERLKGVDSTLKIQPAELGDSAVYLCASSSGQTQTDTQYFGPGTRLTVL.

The CDR3 nucleotides are TGTGCCAGCAGTTACACCCTCGGACAGGGGGTGTCCTACGAGCAGTACTTC. This sequence encodes CASSYTLGQGVSYEQYF. The chain couples TRBV6-8 to TRBJ2-7; 10 bases are shared with TRBD1. CDR3 length: 17 residues. The germline V gene encodes CDR1 MNHGY and CDR2 SAAAGT. The junction had 8 bases not matched to a gene; V was cut back by 2 bases and J by 1 base.

This clone was detected a few times. The chain links TRBV6-1 to TRBJ2-4; the match to TRBD1 covers 7 bases. The CDR3 is 16 residues long. V dropped 1 base and J dropped 2; count of bases not matched to a gene: 5. Per the germline V gene, CDR1 is MNHNS and CDR2 is SASEGT. For the CDR3, the DNA is TGTGCCAGCAGTGAAGTACAGGGGATAACCAAAAACATTCAGTACTTC. Protein sequence: CASSEVQGITKNIQYF.

The chain joins TRBV11-3 to TRBJ1-1; D unresolved. This CDR3 has 14 residues. CDR1 and CDR2 (germline): SGHNT, YENEEA. V dropped 3 bases and J dropped 6 bases, with 14 bases sitting between them. The CDR3 loop reads CASSLGLTTPEAFF. The CDR3, as DNA: TGTGCCAGCAGCTTGGGCCTAACAACTCCTGAAGCTTTCTTT. The entire variable domain, with the rest obtained from reference TRBV11-3 and TRBJ1-1, is as follows: EAGVVQSPRYKIIEKKQPVAFWCNPISGHNTLYWYLQNLGQGPELLIRYENEEAVDDSQLPKDRFSAERLKGVDSTLKIQPAELGDSAVYLCASSLGLTTPEAFFGQGTRLTVV.

The sample holds a few counts of this clone. The rearrangement links TRBV2 to TRBJ2-2, with 9 bases identical to TRBD1. Germline V CDR1 and CDR2: SNHLY, FYNNEI. J lost 0 bases, V lost 6 bases, and 2 bases had no gene match. The CDR3 totals 15 residues. The CDR3 is CASRTGGTNTGELFF. The DNA of the CDR3 is TGTGCCAGCAGGACAGGGGGGACGAACACCGGGGAGCTGTTTTTT.

V usage is TRBV6-7 and J usage is TRBJ2-3; no reliable D call. TRBV6-7 is an open reading frame, and its role is uncertain. This CDR3 spans 11 amino acids. Trimming pared 2 bases from V and 4 bases from J, leaving 1 base between. The CDR3 protein is CASSYADTQYF. In DNA, the CDR3 is TGTGCCAGCAGTTACGCAGATACGCAGTATTTT.

The CDR3 sequence is CAWRAGTADVTGELFF. The CDR3 region has the DNA TGTGCCTGGAGAGCAGGGACAGCAGACGTGACCGGGGAGCTGTTTTTT. The chain employs TRBV30 and TRBJ2-2, with 7 nucleotides matching TRBD1. The V gene end was trimmed by 3 bases and the J gene end by 5 bases; junction bases not matched to a gene: 12. There are 16 residues in the CDR3. CDR1 and CDR2 (germline): GTSNPN, SVGIG (reference sequence). The full variable domain, its missing parts supplied by reference TRBV30 and TRBJ2-2, is SQTIHQWPATLVQPVGSPLSLECTVEGTSNPNLYWYRQAAGRGLQLLFYSVGIGQISSEVPQNLSASRPQDRQFILSSKKLLLSDSGFYLCAWRAGTADVTGELFFGEGSRLTVL.

This rearrangement joins TRBV19 to TRBJ2-1; 8 bases are shared with TRBD2. The V gene's germline CDR1 is LNHDA and CDR2 SQIVND (reference sequence). Unmatched junction bases numbered 11, after V lost 3 bases and J lost 4 bases. This CDR3 spans 17 amino acids. CDR3 DNA sequence: TGTGCCAGTAGTATCCGGGGAGCGGGAGTGCGTTACAATGAGCAGTTCTTC. Its translation: CASSIRGAGVRYNEQFF.

Relative to its sample, this clone is medium-sized (0.01 to 0.1%). The chain employs TRBV11-3 and TRBJ2-6; D uncertain. This CDR3 region has 16 residues. The V and J ends lost 6 bases and 0 bases respectively, with 12 bases between them. Per germline, CDR1 SGHNT and CDR2 YENEEA. The DNA for the CDR3 is TGTGCCAGCAGTCAGGACCGCTACTCTGGGGCCAACGTCCTGACTTTC. It specifies CASSQDRYSGANVLTF.

This clone has more than one count but fewer than ten. The DNA for the CDR3 is TGTGCCAGCACCGTTACCGGGACAAATGAGCAGTTCTTC. It codes for CASTVTGTNEQFF. The chain couples TRBV12-5 to TRBJ2-1; a weak D match, TRBD1 (6 bases). The length of the CDR3 is 13 residues. Germline V gene data show CDR1 as LGHNT and CDR2 as FRNRAP.

The rearrangement links TRBV29-1 to TRBJ1-1; no reliable D call. Trimming took 5 bases from V and 1 from J, leaving 8 bases between them. CDR3 length: 12 residues. Germline CDR1 and CDR2: SQVTM and ANQGSEA. CDR3 region: CSVNRGNTEAFF. CDR3 nucleotide sequence: TGCAGCGTTAACCGGGGGAACACTGAAGCTTTCTTT.

This clone was detected a few times. The chain's CDR3 is CASSLLAGGVLDTQYF. As DNA, the CDR3 is TGCGCCAGCAGCTTGTTGGCCGGGGGGGTTCTAGATACGCAGTATTTT. The gene calls are TRBV5-1 and TRBJ2-3; 8 positions agree with TRBD2. The germline CDR1 and CDR2 sequences are SGHRS and YFSETQ. V dropped 1 base and J dropped 5; count of bases not matched to a gene: 9. The CDR3 covers 16 residues.

This rearrangement joins TRBV19 to TRBJ1-3; D gene unclear. V lost 1 base and J lost 9, with 13 bases in between. This CDR3 is 14 amino acids long. Per germline, CDR1 LNHDA and CDR2 SQIVND (reference sequence). In DNA, the CDR3 is TGTGCCAGTAGTATAGGGTCGCATCGAGGCACCATATATTTT. Protein sequence: CASSIGSHRGTIYF.

The V gene is TRBV11-3, the J gene TRBJ1-2; 8 positions agree with TRBD1. V was clipped by 4 bases and J by 1 base; unmatched bases: 2. The CDR3 contains 14 residues. CDR1 and CDR2 from the germline V gene are SGHNT and YENEEA. The CDR3 is CASSYTGGNYGYTF. As DNA, the CDR3 is TGTGCCAGCAGCTATACAGGGGGTAACTATGGCTACACCTTC.

This clone was observed a few times. The gene calls are TRBV28 and TRBJ2-3, with 7 bases matching TRBD1. Germline V lookup: CDR1 MDHEN, CDR2 SYDVKM. This CDR3 contains 19 residues. After removal of 2 bases from V and 0 bases from J, the junction contained 14 bases not matched to a gene. The DNA of the CDR3 is TGTGCCAGCAGTTTAAGTGTAGGGGGCGCGACGGGTAGCACAGATACGCAGTATTTT. This translates into CASSLSVGGATGSTDTQYF.

The sequenced CDR3 bases are TGTGCCATCAGTGAGGGACAGGGGGCCGCAGATACGCAGTAT. Its translation: CAISEGQGAADTQY. The whole CDR3 is CAISEGQGAADTQYF. The chain uses TRBV10-3 and TRBJ2-3; TRBD1 aligns across 11 bases. The read terminates 1 residue before the CDR3 end, so the remaining end is supplied by the germline J gene. The CDR3 contains 15 residues. Germline CDR1 and CDR2: ENHRY and SYGVKD. V was pared by 2 bases and J by 4 bases, with 2 bases of the junction left unmatched.

This clone was detected a few times. The V and J genes are TRBV10-2 and TRBJ1-1; D gene ambiguous. This CDR3 has 12 residues. Trimming took off 2 bases at V and 4 bases at J, with 5 bases between the two ends. CDR1 is WSHSY, CDR2 SAAADI, per germline. The CDR3 is CASSEAFTEAFF. DNA for the CDR3: TGCGCCAGCAGTGAGGCCTTCACTGAAGCTTTCTTT.

The chain joins TRBV6-8 to TRBJ2-2; D is undetermined. The germline CDR1 and CDR2 sequences are MNHGY and SAAAGT. With 10 bases removed from V and 4 bases from J, the gap between germline ends came to 10 bases. The CDR3 extends over 12 amino acids. The CDR3 here is CATSPGTGELFF. As DNA, the CDR3 is TGTGCCACCTCCCCAGGCACCGGGGAGCTGTTTTTT.

This clone was seen only a few times. This rearrangement joins TRBV6-8 to TRBJ1-2; tentatively, D is TRBD1 (6 bases). Trimming took off 8 bases at V and 0 bases at J, with 19 bases between the two ends. CDR1 MNHGY and CDR2 SAAAGT come from the germline V gene. The CDR3 is 16 amino acids. CDR3 region: CASLVSATGSNYGYTF. CDR3 bases: TGTGCCAGCCTCGTGTCCGCGACAGGCTCTAACTATGGCTACACCTTC.